This TCR beta chain was obtained from a study of monozygotic twins with cystic fibrosis. Germline V gene lookup returns CDR1 LGHNA and CDR2 YNFKEQ. The CDR3 sequence is 16 residues long. The germline V and J ends were trimmed by 2 bases and 0 bases, with 12 bases remaining between them. Method: immunoSEQ multiplex PCR; TCRdb's copy keeps in-frame clones and lacks some. The table shows roughly 32,000 clones, with just over 95% occurring only once. Study results and limitations: Age, concordance and disease severity did not associate with shared CDR3 numbers.

Worth noting for this clone: Its antigen is unknown.

The TCR originated in a girl aged 2 to 10 with cystic fibrosis. The chain couples TRBV4-2 to TRBJ2-3; D uncertain. Material: blood. DNA of the CDR3: TGTGCCAGCAGCCAACTGGTAGACTCTAGCACAGATACGCAGTATTTT. Its translation: CASSQLVDSSTDTQYF.